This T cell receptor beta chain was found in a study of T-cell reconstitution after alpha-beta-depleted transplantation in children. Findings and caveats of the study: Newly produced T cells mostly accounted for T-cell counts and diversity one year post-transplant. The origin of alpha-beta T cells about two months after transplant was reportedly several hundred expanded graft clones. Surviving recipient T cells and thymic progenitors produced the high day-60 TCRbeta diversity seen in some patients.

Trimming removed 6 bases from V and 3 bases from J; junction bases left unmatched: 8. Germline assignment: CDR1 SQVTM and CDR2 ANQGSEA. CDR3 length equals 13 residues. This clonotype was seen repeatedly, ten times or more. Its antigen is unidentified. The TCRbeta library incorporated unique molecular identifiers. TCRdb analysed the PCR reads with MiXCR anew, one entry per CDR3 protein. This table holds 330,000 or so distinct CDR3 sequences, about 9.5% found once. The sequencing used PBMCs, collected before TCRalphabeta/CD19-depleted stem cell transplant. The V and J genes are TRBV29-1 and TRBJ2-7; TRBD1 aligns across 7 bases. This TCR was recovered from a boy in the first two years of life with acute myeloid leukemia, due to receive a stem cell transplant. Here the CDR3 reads CSVAGDRVYEQYF. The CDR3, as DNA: TGCAGCGTCGCCGGGGACAGAGTCTACGAGCAGTACTTC.